One and the same sample provided the 31 T cell receptor beta chains below, sequenced in a study of early T cells in non-severe SARS-CoV-2 infection. TCRdb re-derived calls from the 5' RACE reads in MiXCR, one entry per CDR3 protein. Here the sample spans approximately 20,000 distinct CDR3 sequences, under 6.5% being singletons. Sequencing was performed on whole blood. These receptors were collected from an adult who was a healthcare worker with PCR-confirmed SARS-CoV-2 infection or an uninfected control (not recorded which).

This clonotype was picked up a small number of times. The V call is TRBV12-3 or TRBV12-4, the J call TRBJ1-1, with TRBD1 as a possible D gene (5 bases). Trimming shortened V by 6 bases and J by 0 bases, and 14 bases separated the two germline ends. The length of the CDR3 is 15 residues. In nucleotides, the CDR3 is TGTGCCAGCAGACGGGGACGGCAGATGAACACTGAAGCTTTCTTT. This translates into CASRRGRQMNTEAFF.

This clonotype was counted ten times or more. The V call is TRBV27, the J call TRBJ1-5, with D tentatively TRBD1 (6 bases). Germline V CDR1 and CDR2: MNHEY, SMNVEV (reference sequence). V lost 6 bases to trimming and J lost 5 bases, with 14 bases between them. The CDR3 is 14 residues long. The CDR3: CASSHGGGDQPQHF. The CDR3 DNA sequence: TGTGCCAGCAGCCATGGGGGGGGCGATCAGCCCCAGCATTTT.

In this sample, this clonotype turned up many times. J is TRBJ2-2 and V is TRBV28; TRBD1 matches at 9 bases. The CDR3 is 17 amino acids. Germline V gene data show CDR1 as MDHEN and CDR2 as SYDVKM. J gave up 3 bases and V 2 bases, and 7 bases lay outside the gene matches. The DNA for the CDR3 is TGTGCCAGCAGTTTAACAGGACAGGGGATATACACCGGGGAGCTGTTTTTT. This gives the protein CASSLTGQGIYTGELFF.

This clonotype was detected ten times or more. The V and J genes are TRBV18 and TRBJ1-1; D is unclear. The germline V gene encodes CDR1 KGHSH and CDR2 LQKENI. This CDR3 region has 14 residues. Trimming removed 3 bases from V and 4 bases from J, with 12 bases in between. The CDR3 coding sequence is TGTGCCAGCTCACCTGGAGGGATGGGCACTGAAGCTTTCTTT. This codes for CASSPGGMGTEAFF. The whole variable domain, filled in from reference TRBV18 and TRBJ1-1, reads NAGVMQNPRHLVRRRGQEARLRCSPMKGHSHVYWYRQLPEEGLKFMVYLQKENIIDESGMPKERFSAEFPKEGPSILRIQQVVRGDSAAYFCASSPGGMGTEAFFGQGTRLTVV.

This clonotype is medium-sized in the sample. The rearrangement joins TRBV2 to TRBJ1-1; no clear D. Germline assignment: CDR1 SNHLY and CDR2 FYNNEI. The V gene lost 2 bases and the J gene lost 7 bases, with 11 bases spanning the gap. The CDR3 is made up of 13 amino acids. CDR3 amino acids: CASSEQTTLEAFF. The CDR3 DNA follows: TGTGCCAGCAGTGAACAGACAACGCTTGAAGCTTTCTTT.

This clonotype was seen at least ten times. The chain has TRBV6-1 and TRBJ2-1; D tentatively reads TRBD1 or TRBD2 (5 bases each). The CDR3 totals 13 residues. Trimming stripped 6 bases from V and 6 bases from J, with 12 bases between. CDR1 and CDR2 (germline): MNHNS, SASEGT. This CDR3 reads CASRPRDRNEQFF. The CDR3 region has the DNA TGTGCCAGCAGGCCCAGGGACCGCAATGAGCAGTTCTTC.

This clonotype was seen repeatedly, ten times or more. CDR3 sequence (DNA): TGTGCCAGCGCGCCAGATACGCAGTATTTT. This codes for CASAPDTQYF. The chain links TRBV19 to TRBJ2-3, with no clear D. Germline V gene data show CDR1 as LNHDA and CDR2 as SQIVND (reference sequence). The CDR3 length is 10 residues. Trimming pared 9 bases from V and 4 bases from J, leaving 5 bases between.

This clonotype has a count of ten or more. The chain couples TRBV11-3 to TRBJ2-3; D possibly corresponds to TRBD1 (6 bases). Germline CDR1 SGHNT, CDR2 YENEEA. There are 15 residues in the CDR3. The V gene lost 1 base and the J gene lost 3 bases, with 11 bases spanning the gap. The CDR3 loop reads CASSLGGGTTDTQYF. As DNA, the CDR3 is TGTGCCAGCAGCTTAGGAGGGGGAACGACAGATACGCAGTATTTT.

The chain is built from TRBV7-9 and TRBJ1-5, with 7 bases identical to TRBD1. The CDR3 loop spans 14 amino acids. The germline gives CDR1 SEHNR, CDR2 FQNEAQ (reference sequence). V gave up 5 bases and J gave up 11 bases; unmatched junction bases: 12. CDR3 DNA sequence: TGTGCCAGCAGCCCGGACAGGAAATGGCTAGCCCAGCATTTT. Translating it yields CASSPDRKWLAQHF.

This clonotype was detected many times. The rearrangement links TRBV6-6 to TRBJ2-7; D is possibly TRBD1 or TRBD2 (5 bases each). This CDR3 is 15 amino acids long. Germline loops: CDR1 MNHNY, CDR2 SVGAGI (reference sequence). Trimming stripped 7 bases from V and 3 bases from J, with 19 bases between. The CDR3 spells CASTSRGSLNYEQYF. DNA of the CDR3: TGTGCCAGCACCAGCCGGGGCAGTTTAAACTACGAGCAGTACTTC.

This clonotype was counted ten times or more. The gene calls are TRBV12-3 or TRBV12-4 and TRBJ1-6; D unresolved. CDR3 length: 19 residues. Trimming shortened V by 2 bases and J by 0 bases, and 17 bases separated the two germline ends. The DNA for the CDR3 is TGTGCCAGCAGTTTACTCCTTCGACTTTCGAGCTCCTATAATTCACCCCTCCACTTT. Translated: CASSLLLRLSSSYNSPLHF.

The CDR3 here is CASSLAGTGGYEQYF. CDR3 DNA sequence: TGTGCCAGCAGCTTAGCCGGGACAGGGGGCTACGAGCAGTACTTC. The chain joins TRBV7-2 to TRBJ2-7, with 11 bases that match TRBD1. The CDR3 extends over 15 amino acids. Germline trimming cut 0 bases from V and 3 bases from J; bases unmatched to any gene: 1. CDR1 is SGHTA and CDR2 is FQGNSA in the germline V gene.

This clonotype was observed many times. The chain couples TRBV19 to TRBJ1-4; tentatively, D is TRBD1 (5 bases). V lost 5 bases, J lost 4 bases, and 14 bases lay in between. CDR3 length: 15 amino acids. CDR1 and CDR2 (germline): LNHDA, SQIVND (reference sequence). The CDR3: CASSQFGTDNEKLFF. In DNA, the CDR3 is TGTGCCAGTAGTCAATTCGGGACGGATAATGAAAAACTGTTTTTT.

The V call is TRBV7-3, the J call TRBJ2-3, with 8 bases identical to TRBD2. The V gene end was trimmed by 5 bases and the J gene end by 8 bases; junction bases not matched to a gene: 9. Per the germline V gene, CDR1 is SGHTA and CDR2 is FQGTGA. This CDR3 spans 14 amino acids. CDR3 loop: CASSTGTSAGTQYF. DNA for the CDR3: TGTGCCAGCAGCACTGGGACTAGTGCGGGTACGCAGTATTTT.

The sample holds many counts of this clonotype. The junction shows a germline mismatch at one end, possibly a read error. The chain carries TRBV7-9 and TRBJ2-1, with TRBD2 matching over 8 bases. The length of the CDR3 is 14 residues. The V gene's germline CDR1 is SEHNR and CDR2 FQNEAQ (reference sequence). In DNA, the CDR3 is TGTGCCAGCACCTTAGCGGGAACCTACAATGAGCAGTTCTTC. Protein: CASTLAGTYNEQFF.

This clonotype was seen ten or more times. The rearrangement links TRBV12-3 or TRBV12-4 to TRBJ2-1, with 12 bases lining up with TRBD2. V lost 3 bases, J lost 12 bases, and 9 bases stayed unmatched. This CDR3 has 15 amino acids. The CDR3 region has the DNA TGTGCCAGCAGTTTCCCGACTAGCGGGAGCCTCCCGCAGTTCTTC. Its translation is CASSFPTSGSLPQFF.

This clonotype was seen at least ten times. The CDR3 sequence: CASSIPGELFF. CDR3 bases: TGTGCCAGCTCAATCCCCGGGGAGCTGTTTTTT. This chain connects TRBV18 to TRBJ2-2; no reliable D call. V shed 5 bases and J shed 6 bases, with 4 bases lying between them. In germline, CDR1 is KGHSH, CDR2 LQKENI. The CDR3 totals 11 residues.

This clonotype is medium-sized in the sample. V gene TRBV20-1 combines with J gene TRBJ2-2; 13 bases match TRBD2. The germline V gene encodes CDR1 DFQATT and CDR2 SNEGSKA (reference sequence). CDR3 length: 16 residues. The ends lost 0 bases at V and 3 bases at J; junction bases unmatched: 1. CDR3 bases: TGCAGTGCTAGAGATGGACTAGCGGGAGACACCGGGGAGCTGTTTTTT. Its protein product is CSARDGLAGDTGELFF.

The gene calls are TRBV2 and TRBJ2-1; tentatively, D is TRBD2 (6 bases). V was cut by 8 bases and J by 8 bases, with 13 bases left in between. CDR3 length: 12 residues. From germline, CDR1 is SNHLY and CDR2 FYNNEI. In DNA, the CDR3 is TGTGCCAGCCGACTAGATATGTATGAGCAGTTCTTC. This codes for CASRLDMYEQFF.

This clonotype was seen repeatedly, ten times or more. The chain recombines TRBV5-1 with TRBJ1-2; 7 nucleotides agree with TRBD1. Germline loops: CDR1 SGHRS, CDR2 YFSETQ. CDR3 length: 15 amino acids. Trimming took 0 bases from V and 2 from J; bases not matched to a gene: 4. The CDR3 DNA reads TGCGCCAGCAGCTTGGACAGGGGTTACAACTATGGCTACACCTTC. Amino acids: CASSLDRGYNYGYTF.

This clonotype was counted many times. The chain couples TRBV5-5 to TRBJ2-2; 8 nucleotides agree with TRBD2. This CDR3 has 15 residues. The V gene end was trimmed by 2 bases and the J gene end by 4 bases; junction bases not matched to a gene: 4. The germline V gene encodes CDR1 SGHKS and CDR2 YYEKEE (reference sequence). Here the CDR3 reads CASSFSGTPTGELFF. CDR3 in DNA: TGTGCCAGCAGCTTTAGCGGGACCCCCACCGGGGAGCTGTTTTTT.

Relative to its sample, this clonotype is medium-sized. CDR3 bases: TGTGCCAGCAGCCCTTTGGGCTATGGCTACACCTTC. Residues: CASSPLGYGYTF. The chain has TRBV28 and TRBJ1-2; D unresolved. The CDR3 extends over 12 amino acids. CDR1 MDHEN and CDR2 SYDVKM come from the germline V gene. V was shortened by 6 bases and J by 4 bases, with 9 bases between the two germline ends.

This clonotype is judged medium-sized. The CDR3 reads CASSLIPGTTYYEQYF. CDR3 DNA sequence: TGCGCCAGCAGCCTAATACCGGGGACTACCTACTACGAGCAGTACTTC. The J gene is TRBJ2-7, the V gene TRBV4-1; TRBD2 matches 7 bases. The ends lost 4 bases at V and 3 bases at J; junction bases unmatched: 12. Germline CDR1 is MGHRA and CDR2 is YSYEKL. The CDR3 consists of 16 residues.

This clonotype was seen at least ten times. The chain combines TRBV11-2 with TRBJ1-6; D not certain. The CDR3 covers 12 residues. Germline values: CDR1 SGHAT, CDR2 FQNNGV. V was clipped by 4 bases and J by 6 bases, with 4 bases between them. CDR3 in amino acids: CASSSPNSPLHF. CDR3 DNA sequence: TGTGCCAGCAGCTCACCTAATTCACCCCTCCACTTT.

This clonotype occurred many times. The chain carries TRBV11-1 and TRBJ2-3; D may be TRBD2 (6 bases). V lost 4 bases and J 3 bases, leaving 14 bases between the germline ends. The CDR3 loop spans 15 amino acids. Germline loops: CDR1 SGHAT, CDR2 FQDESV (reference sequence). CDR3 nucleotide sequence: TGTGCCAGCAGCTCCACTAGCTCCCGGACAGATACGCAGTATTTT. Translating it yields CASSSTSSRTDTQYF.

In regard to this clonotype: Sequence at one end of the junction differs from germline and may be a read error. This rearrangement joins TRBV7-4 to TRBJ2-7; D is unresolved. Germline V gives CDR1 SGHVT, CDR2 SQSDAQ. The CDR3 extends over 14 amino acids. CDR3 coding DNA: TGTGCCAGCAGCTTTCACAAGGGCGCCTACGAGCGGTACTTC. Its translation is CASSFHKGAYERYF.

This clonotype was recorded many times. V is TRBV11-2 and J is TRBJ1-2; 8 bases align to TRBD1. Germline V gives CDR1 SGHAT, CDR2 FQNNGV. The CDR3 spans 13 residues. Trimming took 5 bases from V and 4 from J; bases not matched to a gene: 3. The CDR3 loop is CASSGTGLYGYTF. In DNA form, the CDR3 reads TGTGCCAGCAGCGGGACAGGACTCTATGGCTACACCTTC.

This clonotype was recorded at least ten times. The chain links TRBV18 to TRBJ2-3, with D perhaps TRBD2 (5 bases). Germline CDR1 reads KGHSH; CDR2 reads LQKENI. Trimming cost V 2 bases and J 3 bases, with 15 bases left between them. This CDR3 contains 16 residues. CDR3 loop: CASSPTSGIGTDTQYF. The CDR3 DNA follows: TGTGCCAGCTCACCAACGTCGGGGATAGGGACAGATACGCAGTATTTT.

This clonotype was seen repeatedly, ten times or more. The rearrangement uses TRBV11-2 and TRBJ2-1; D is uncertain. Germline assignment: CDR1 SGHAT and CDR2 FQNNGV. This CDR3 comprises 11 residues. Trimming left V 1 base short and J 7 bases short, with 2 bases between. Here the CDR3 reads CASSLANEQFF. The CDR3 DNA reads TGTGCCAGCAGCTTAGCGAATGAGCAGTTCTTC.

This clonotype was observed many times. J is TRBJ2-3 and V is TRBV27; 11 positions match TRBD2. V was clipped by 5 bases and J by 3 bases; unmatched bases: 4. The length of the CDR3 is 15 residues. Germline CDR1 and CDR2: MNHEY and SMNVEV (reference sequence). DNA for the CDR3: TGTGCCAGCAGTATTATAGCGGGAGGGACAGATACGCAGTATTTT. Its protein product is CASSIIAGGTDTQYF.

This clonotype has ten or more counts. This sequence joins TRBV24-1 and TRBJ2-1; 8 bases are a match to TRBD2. The germline V gene encodes CDR1 KGHDR and CDR2 SFDVKD. The CDR3 has 15 amino acids. V shed 3 bases, J shed 7 bases, and the junction held 7 bases outside the gene matches. CDR3 residues: CATSDDQREWNEQFF. The CDR3 region has the DNA TGTGCCACCAGTGATGACCAGCGGGAGTGGAATGAGCAGTTCTTC.